This T cell receptor (beta chain) was recovered during a study of blood T cell repertoires in COVID-19. As for the study in general: Sources were T cells, B-cell-depleted T cells, or PBMCs; the material itself was cDNA or gDNA.

The assay was immunoSEQ multiplex PCR, and TCRdb's table has in-frame clones only and misses some. The table lists about 250,000 clones, about nine tenths of them singletons. Material for sequencing was peripheral blood. The receptor was isolated from a man aged 25 to 40 with COVID-19, enrolled during active disease.

The chain's CDR3 is CASSDSSYGYTF. The CDR3 coding sequence is TGCGCCAGCAGTGATTCCAGCTATGGCTACACCTTC. This chain uses TRBV10-1 with TRBJ1-2; D unclear. The germline gives CDR1 WNHNN, CDR2 SYGVQD (reference sequence). This CDR3 has 12 residues. Trimming left V 3 bases short and J 4 bases short, with 6 bases between.